This T cell receptor beta chain is drawn from a study of metastatic and nonmetastatic thyroid tumors. The V gene lost 5 bases and the J gene lost 2 bases, with 4 bases spanning the gap. CDR3 length: 12 residues. Per the germline V gene, CDR1 is KGHDR and CDR2 is SFDVKD. Using MiXCR, TCRdb reanalyzed the PCR reads. The sample records approximately 82,000 clones, around 13% being singletons. Thyroid surgery took place with no prior treatment in any patient. This clone was counted many times. The TCR sequence derives from a female donor with papillary thyroid cancer or a benign thyroid nodule (not recorded which). Some clones in this sample may be carry-over from other donors' samples. V is TRBV24-1 and J is TRBJ2-3; D unresolved. The sample was tumor tissue. CDR3 residues: CATSAVTDTQYF. CDR3 coding DNA: TGTGCCACCAGTGCCGTCACAGATACGCAGTATTTT.